This T cell receptor (beta chain) was recorded in a study of blood T cell repertoires in COVID-19. Background on the study: Donors in the United States, Italy and Spain gave samples during acute or convalescent COVID-19.

The age range of participants was about 18 to 89 years, with residence in about 25 US areas. Participant reports of clinical history set cohort assignment. Produced via immunoSEQ multiplex PCR; TCRdb's table is partial and in-frame only. In the table there are under 150,000 clones, 84% of which are singletons. Trimming pared 8 bases from V and 7 bases from J, leaving 15 bases between. The CDR3 length is 13 residues. Germline V gene sequence: CDR1 MNHEY, CDR2 SMNVEV (reference sequence). This TCR was sampled from a man in his forties or fifties with acute COVID-19. The sample was PBMCs or T cells enriched from blood (not recorded which). The J gene is TRBJ2-1, the V gene TRBV27; D might be TRBD2 (6 bases). As DNA, the CDR3 is TGTGCCAGCGGTAGGTCGAGCGGGAATGAGCAGTTCTTC. It encodes CASGRSSGNEQFF.